This is a list of T cell receptor beta chains from one sample in a study of graft-versus-host responses after intestinal transplantation. The antigens these receptors bind are not known. TCRdb's copy holds only in-frame clones and misses some; the assay was immunoSEQ multiplex PCR. The sample holds around 110,000 clones, about 87% seen once. The specimen was unstimulated CD4+ T cells sorted from spleen or lymph node cells, collected before transplant. The receptors come from a human donor who was the organ donor for an intestinal transplant. Each CDR3 is given with its conserved first and last residue.

V | CDR3
TRBV18 | CASSPRQGDEQYF
TRBV5-1 | CASSLEDNEQFF
TRBV7-2 | CASSLGPGGRETQYF
TRBV18 | CASSPHPPGATETQYF
TRBV28 | CASSWAGDLYGYTF
TRBV6-5 | CASSVRDSYGYTF
TRBV9 | CASSARLAGGKMGHNEQFF
TRBV5-1 | CASSLSLTGEAFF
TRBV5-1 | CASSFLAGGTQGQYF
TRBV18 | CASSIQRAAQETQYF
TRBV5-1 | CASSLSLREFRETQYF
TRBV13 | CASSLGRSDTQYF
TRBV7-2 | CASSSDQGLTGYTF
TRBV19 | CASSGRNNQPQHF
TRBV5-4 | CASSRDTGGFTYEQYF
TRBV7-3 | CASSLRVAGGEDTQYF
TRBV6-1 | CASRQGINYGYTF
TRBV18 | CASSQDLNEQFF
TRBV27 | CASSGEPSGRGEQYF
TRBV5-1 | CASSWDTYDYTF
TRBV9 | CASSVELSGGGGYTF
TRBV7-8 | CASTRTVEDTQYF
TRBV7-6 | CASSTYRRYGYTF
TRBV7-9 | CASSVGRAQNIQYF
TRBV5-6 | CASRPGQSEKLFF
TRBV19 | CASSIIGGAVGELFF
TRBV7-3 | CASSPAPAGGRNEQFF
TRBV7-9 | CASSLGQGANIQYF
TRBV30 | CAWSVGRYNQPQHF
TRBV10-1 | CASSKTRDGTFFFF
TRBV9 | CASSGQGGYGYTF
TRBV9 | CASSYVAGGYNEQFF
TRBV2 | CASRGAGGSGELFF
TRBV5-1 | CASSSGQTYNEQFF
TRBV11-2 | CASSPAPWHRVGTDTQYF
TRBV6-4 | CASTPGTGSNRGAVF
TRBV25-1 | CASSEFEGRRNTEAFF
TRBV7-2 | CASSTRRAHWGTGELFF
TRBV6-6 | CASSWGGLTGEQYF
TRBV7-9 | CASSWRESTDTQYF
TRBV10-3 | CATADFSTDTQYF
TRBV2 | CASSPGGNGEQYF
TRBV9 | CASSVALEPYEQYF
TRBV6-1 | CASFSLAKNIQYF
TRBV7-9 | CASSLGWGTGELFF
TRBV19 | CASSIRGLSVSNQPQHF
TRBV5-1 | CASSLSGTGLTDTQYF
TRBV2 | CASSIQDLYGYTF
TRBV30 | CAWSRRLGGYTF
TRBV19 | CASSWAQGDQPQHF
TRBV5-1 | CASSSWGQTYEQYF
TRBV6-6 | CASSARSYEQYF
TRBV6-1 | CASSELEGGPDTQYF
TRBV6-5 | CASQSVVNTEAFF
TRBV19 | CASSIDLRRNEQFF
TRBV28 | CASSLLLGQGHEQYF
TRBV12-5 | CASGLVPSYNEQFF
TRBV5-1 | CASSFEGGGYTF
TRBV6-6 | CASSFGGSYNEQFF